A selection of T cell receptor beta chains follows, all from one sample in a study of memory CD8 T cells in hepatitis C reinfection. The table came from immunoSEQ multiplex PCR; TCRdb's copy has only in-frame clones and leaves some out. The table has 45,000 to 65,000 clones, approximately 89% seen once; the top ten hold around 1%. Material for sequencing was naive CD8+ T cells sorted from blood. The receptor set was obtained from a man aged 18 to 30 with hepatitis C virus infection. Both conserved end residues are part of each CDR3. The order of the fields is J gene, V gene, D gene, CDR3 protein. The D gene is left open where the match is weak.

TRBJ2-3 TRBV28 NA CASRSGRDVDTQYF
TRBJ2-2 TRBV18 NA CASSPWTDTGELFF
TRBJ2-2 TRBV4-1 NA CASSQSGGGGELFF
TRBJ1-2 TRBV5-8 TRBD1 CASSTPGTGVDYGYTF
TRBJ1-2 TRBV19 NA CASSMPDNYGYTF
TRBJ2-7 TRBV5-1 NA CASSRTYGSSPYEQYF
TRBJ2-1 TRBV28 NA CASSLTGLQRGDEQFF
TRBJ2-7 TRBV19 NA CASSTLPVSEQYF
TRBJ1-6 TRBV27 NA CASSLRVPDHSYNSPLHF
TRBJ2-1 TRBV12-5 TRBD2 CASGSSGSNEQFF
TRBJ2-1 TRBV5-5 TRBD2 CASSWGSGEQFF
TRBJ1-2 TRBV30 TRBD1 CAWSPTGQGDYGYTF
TRBJ2-7 TRBV19 NA CASSFGAGEQYF
TRBJ1-1 TRBV21-1 NA CASSKAGPQGSTEAFF
TRBJ2-3 TRBV4-1 TRBD2 CASSPRTSGGHFHTDTQYF
TRBJ1-2 TRBV6-6 TRBD1 CASSPIGTGLYAGYTF
TRBJ2-5 TRBV5-1 TRBD2 CASSWGMGLAGEETQYF
TRBJ2-1 TRBV6-6 NA CASSYSAGYYNEQFF
TRBJ1-1 TRBV19 TRBD1 CASSMGQGSTEAFF
TRBJ2-2 TRBV28 TRBD1 CASSRARTGPTGELFF
TRBJ2-1 TRBV19 NA CASSASGHKYNEQFF
TRBJ1-5 TRBV10-3 NA CAISDVRDQPQHF
TRBJ2-7 TRBV29-1 NA CSVEDNNYEQYF
TRBJ2-1 TRBV4-1 NA CASSQAESDQNEQFF
TRBJ1-6 TRBV4-3 NA CASSQGDGTLVF
TRBJ2-7 TRBV13 TRBD1 CASSPRDRAYEQYF
TRBJ2-1 TRBV19 TRBD1 CASSIVQGQYNEQFF
TRBJ1-4 TRBV27 NA CASSSLNEKLFF
NA TRBV27 TRBD2 CASSLSGLASIYEQYF
NA TRBV5-4 NA CASSLEGGVAYEQYF
TRBJ1-1 TRBV19 NA CASSIAQTEAFF
TRBJ1-1 TRBV14 TRBD1 CASSEGARKIAFF
TRBJ1-3 TRBV19 NA CASSIRTEVSYGNTIYF
TRBJ2-7 TRBV6-1 TRBD1 CASSEGEDRGNEQYF
TRBJ2-7 TRBV5-5 NA CASSPYSSGGGEQYF
TRBJ2-7 TRBV5-4 NA CASSSTGARYEQYF
TRBJ1-2 TRBV28 NA CASSSDGLLSGYTF
TRBJ2-1 TRBV11-2 TRBD2 CASSPSPLAGTYNEQFF
TRBJ2-7 TRBV5-4 TRBD2 CASSPLAGVSEQYF
TRBJ1-2 TRBV19 NA CAGISQTGAITF